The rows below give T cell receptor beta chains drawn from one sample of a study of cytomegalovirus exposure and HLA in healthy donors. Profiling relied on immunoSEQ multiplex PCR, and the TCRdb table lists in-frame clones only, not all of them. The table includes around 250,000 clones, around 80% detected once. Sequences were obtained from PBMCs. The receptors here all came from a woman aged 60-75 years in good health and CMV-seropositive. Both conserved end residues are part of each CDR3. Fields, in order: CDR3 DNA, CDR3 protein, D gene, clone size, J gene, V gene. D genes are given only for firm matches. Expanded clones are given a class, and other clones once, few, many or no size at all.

cdr3_nt: TGTGCCAGCAGTTACTCACTAGCGGGAGGGTACAATGAGCAGTTCTTC
cdr3_aa: CASSYSLAGGYNEQFF
d_call: TRBD2
clone_size: .
j_call: TRBJ2-1
v_call: TRBV6-6

cdr3_nt: TGTGCTAGTGAACCCGGACAGACCACTGAAGCTTTCTTT
cdr3_aa: CASEPGQTTEAFF
d_call: .
clone_size: .
j_call: TRBJ1-1
v_call: TRBV12-5

cdr3_nt: TGTGCCAGCAGCCCAAGTCTCCCCCGGGATGAAAAACTGTTTTTT
cdr3_aa: CASSPSLPRDEKLFF
d_call: .
clone_size: .
j_call: TRBJ1-4
v_call: TRBV11-2

cdr3_nt: TGTGCCAGTAGAGACAGGGGGAAGGCGGATACGCAGTATTTT
cdr3_aa: CASRDRGKADTQYF
d_call: TRBD1
clone_size: .
j_call: TRBJ2-3
v_call: TRBV19

cdr3_nt: TGTGCCAGCAGGGATACAGGGAGCAATCAGCCCCAGCATTTT
cdr3_aa: CASRDTGSNQPQHF
d_call: .
clone_size: .
j_call: TRBJ1-5
v_call: TRBV6-5

cdr3_nt: TGTGCCAGCAGATCCGGGGGCTACGAGCAGTACTTC
cdr3_aa: CASRSGGYEQYF
d_call: .
clone_size: .
j_call: TRBJ2-7
v_call: TRBV27

cdr3_nt: TGTGCCAGTAGTCCTCTGGCGGACAGGGCAGGTCAGCCCCAGCATTTT
cdr3_aa: CASSPLADRAGQPQHF
d_call: TRBD1
clone_size: .
j_call: TRBJ1-5
v_call: TRBV19

cdr3_nt: TGTGCCAGCAGCCAGACTAGCAGCCTCCAAGAGACCCAGTACTTC
cdr3_aa: CASSQTSSLQETQYF
d_call: TRBD2
clone_size: .
j_call: TRBJ2-5
v_call: TRBV14

cdr3_nt: TGTGCCAGCAGCATGAGGGGGGCGGGGGTCTATAATGAAAAACTGTTTTTT
cdr3_aa: CASSMRGAGVYNEKLFF
d_call: .
clone_size: .
j_call: TRBJ1-4
v_call: TRBV28

cdr3_nt: TGTGCCAGCAGCACTTTAAGCACCGGGGAGCTGTTTTTT
cdr3_aa: CASSTLSTGELFF
d_call: .
clone_size: once
j_call: TRBJ2-2
v_call: TRBV5-6

cdr3_nt: TGTGCCAGCAGTGGAACAGGGTTAAGTAGGAATGAGCAGTTCTTC
cdr3_aa: CASSGTGLSRNEQFF
d_call: .
clone_size: .
j_call: TRBJ2-1
v_call: TRBV27

cdr3_nt: TGTGCCAGCAGCCGCCGGGGGGCCTGGGGAGATACGCAGTATTTT
cdr3_aa: CASSRRGAWGDTQYF
d_call: .
clone_size: .
j_call: TRBJ2-3
v_call: TRBV6-5

cdr3_nt: TGTGCCAGCAGCTTTGGGACAGGGAGCTCTGGGACCAACGTCCTGACTTTC
cdr3_aa: CASSFGTGSSGTNVLTF
d_call: TRBD1
clone_size: .
j_call: TRBJ2-6
v_call: TRBV7-9

cdr3_nt: TGTGCCAGCTCACCCCGAGACAGGGGTAGGAGGACAGATACGCAGTATTTT
cdr3_aa: CASSPRDRGRRTDTQYF
d_call: TRBD1
clone_size: once
j_call: TRBJ2-3
v_call: TRBV18

cdr3_nt: TGTGCCAGCAGCTATGGAGGGTTAGGCCTACCCGAGCAGTACTTC
cdr3_aa: CASSYGGLGLPEQYF
d_call: .
clone_size: once
j_call: TRBJ2-7
v_call: TRBV7-9

cdr3_nt: TGTGCCAGCGTCGGGGGGGCGGGTCAGCCCCAGCATTTT
cdr3_aa: CASVGGAGQPQHF
d_call: .
clone_size: .
j_call: TRBJ1-5
v_call: TRBV25-1

cdr3_nt: TGCGCCAGCAGCTCGCGGCAGGGGGACGGAAACACCATATATTTT
cdr3_aa: CASSSRQGDGNTIYF
d_call: TRBD1
clone_size: .
j_call: TRBJ1-3
v_call: TRBV5-1

cdr3_nt: TGCGCCAGCAGCCGGGGACTGTCCTACGAGCAGTACTTC
cdr3_aa: CASSRGLSYEQYF
d_call: .
clone_size: .
j_call: TRBJ2-7
v_call: TRBV4-1

cdr3_nt: TGTGCCAGCAGCCCCCCCCCTGGCGGATCCCAAGAGACCCAGTACTTC
cdr3_aa: CASSPPPGGSQETQYF
d_call: .
clone_size: .
j_call: TRBJ2-5
v_call: TRBV4-2

cdr3_nt: TGTGCCACCAGCAGAGACTTGCCGGGACAGGGGGCGCCGGGAGATACGCAGTATTTT
cdr3_aa: CATSRDLPGQGAPGDTQYF
d_call: TRBD1
clone_size: .
j_call: TRBJ2-3
v_call: TRBV15

cdr3_nt: TGTGCCAGCAGCTCTTGGACTAGCGGGACCTACGAGCAGTACTTC
cdr3_aa: CASSSWTSGTYEQYF
d_call: TRBD2
clone_size: .
j_call: TRBJ2-7
v_call: TRBV7-9

cdr3_nt: TGCGCCAGCAGCCGGGGGGGAGGGGCAGATGGGGCCAACGTCCTGACTTTC
cdr3_aa: CASSRGGGADGANVLTF
d_call: TRBD2
clone_size: .
j_call: TRBJ2-6
v_call: TRBV4-1

cdr3_nt: TGTGCCATCAGTGAGGGGACAGGGGGCTACGAGCAGTACTTC
cdr3_aa: CAISEGTGGYEQYF
d_call: TRBD1
clone_size: .
j_call: TRBJ2-7
v_call: TRBV10-3

cdr3_nt: TGTGCCAGCAGCGAGACTAGCGGGAGGGCAGTCGGGGAGCTGTTTTTT
cdr3_aa: CASSETSGRAVGELFF
d_call: TRBD2
clone_size: .
j_call: TRBJ2-2
v_call: TRBV4-2

cdr3_nt: TGCAGCGTGGGACACTCGAACACTGAAGCTTTCTTT
cdr3_aa: CSVGHSNTEAFF
d_call: .
clone_size: .
j_call: TRBJ1-1
v_call: TRBV29-1

cdr3_nt: TGTGCCAGCAGCTTGACAGGTTACACTGAAGCTTTCTTT
cdr3_aa: CASSLTGYTEAFF
d_call: .
clone_size: .
j_call: TRBJ1-1
v_call: TRBV11-3

cdr3_nt: TGTGCCAGCAGTGAGGGGTCGGGGTCAGAGACCCAGTACTTC
cdr3_aa: CASSEGSGSETQYF
d_call: .
clone_size: .
j_call: TRBJ2-5
v_call: TRBV2

cdr3_nt: TGCGCCAGCAGCCTAAGACTAGCGGGAGGGCCAGAGACCCAGTACTTC
cdr3_aa: CASSLRLAGGPETQYF
d_call: TRBD2
clone_size: .
j_call: TRBJ2-5
v_call: TRBV5-1

cdr3_nt: TGTGCCAGCAGATCCACAGAAATTTATGGCTACACCTTC
cdr3_aa: CASRSTEIYGYTF
d_call: .
clone_size: .
j_call: TRBJ1-2
v_call: TRBV5-4

cdr3_nt: TGTGCCACCAGCAAGACAGATTACGAGCAGTACTTC
cdr3_aa: CATSKTDYEQYF
d_call: .
clone_size: .
j_call: TRBJ2-7
v_call: TRBV15

cdr3_nt: TGTGCCAGCAGTCCGTCCAGGGGCACTGAAGCTTTCTTT
cdr3_aa: CASSPSRGTEAFF
d_call: .
clone_size: .
j_call: TRBJ1-1
v_call: TRBV6-4

cdr3_nt: TGCGCCAGCAGCCAAGATTATAAGGCGGCAGGGGAAGAGACCCAGTACTTC
cdr3_aa: CASSQDYKAAGEETQYF
d_call: .
clone_size: .
j_call: TRBJ2-5
v_call: TRBV4-1

cdr3_nt: TGCGCCAGCAGCCAAGTGGGCCTTAGCAATCAGCCCCAGCATTTT
cdr3_aa: CASSQVGLSNQPQHF
d_call: .
clone_size: .
j_call: TRBJ1-5
v_call: TRBV4-1

cdr3_nt: TGTGCCAGCAGCTTAGATCAGGGCGTAGCTTTCTTT
cdr3_aa: CASSLDQGVAFF
d_call: .
clone_size: .
j_call: TRBJ1-1
v_call: TRBV11-2

cdr3_nt: TGTGCCAGCAGCTTAGAGAGGGTAGCTAACTATGGCTACACCTTC
cdr3_aa: CASSLERVANYGYTF
d_call: .
clone_size: .
j_call: TRBJ1-2
v_call: TRBV7-2

cdr3_nt: TGCAGCGTTAAGGGGCCAGATACGCAGTATTTT
cdr3_aa: CSVKGPDTQYF
d_call: .
clone_size: .
j_call: TRBJ2-3
v_call: TRBV29-1

cdr3_nt: TGTGCCAGCAGTCGAAGCGGAACCTACAATGAGCAGTTCTTC
cdr3_aa: CASSRSGTYNEQFF
d_call: .
clone_size: .
j_call: TRBJ2-1
v_call: TRBV7-3

cdr3_nt: TGCGCCAGCAGCTGGGGACAGGGGGACTACAATGAGCAGTTCTTC
cdr3_aa: CASSWGQGDYNEQFF
d_call: TRBD1
clone_size: .
j_call: TRBJ2-1
v_call: TRBV5-1

cdr3_nt: TGCGCCAGCAGCAGTGGGAGTACGGGGCAGTACTTC
cdr3_aa: CASSSGSTGQYF
d_call: .
clone_size: .
j_call: TRBJ2-5
v_call: TRBV5-1

cdr3_nt: TGTGCCAGCAGCGAGGGGGGCGGGAGTATAAATGAGCAGTTCTTC
cdr3_aa: CASSEGGGSINEQFF
d_call: .
clone_size: .
j_call: TRBJ2-1
v_call: TRBV9

cdr3_nt: TGTGCCAGCAGTTCCTTACAGGGGTTGTGGGCTGAAGCTTTCTTT
cdr3_aa: CASSSLQGLWAEAFF
d_call: TRBD1
clone_size: .
j_call: TRBJ1-1
v_call: TRBV6-5

cdr3_nt: TGCGCCAGCAGCTTGCGGGTTCCCGGGGGCGAGCAGTACTTC
cdr3_aa: CASSLRVPGGEQYF
d_call: .
clone_size: .
j_call: TRBJ2-7
v_call: TRBV5-1

cdr3_nt: TGTGCCAGCTCAAATGGGGCGATCAACCCAGAGCAGTTCTTC
cdr3_aa: CASSNGAINPEQFF
d_call: .
clone_size: .
j_call: TRBJ2-1
v_call: TRBV18

cdr3_nt: TGTGCCAGCAGGGCAGGGGCCGCCCATAGCAATCAGCCCCAGCATTTT
cdr3_aa: CASRAGAAHSNQPQHF
d_call: .
clone_size: .
j_call: TRBJ1-5
v_call: TRBV27

cdr3_nt: TGTGCCAGCGGGGCAGGGGGGACTGAAGCTTTCTTT
cdr3_aa: CASGAGGTEAFF
d_call: TRBD1
clone_size: few
j_call: TRBJ1-1
v_call: TRBV2

cdr3_nt: TGCGCCAGCAGCTTGACGCTAGCGGGAGGGCCGGGCACCGGGGAGCTGTTTTTT
cdr3_aa: CASSLTLAGGPGTGELFF
d_call: TRBD2
clone_size: .
j_call: TRBJ2-2
v_call: TRBV5-1

cdr3_nt: TGTGCCAGCAGTCTTAATTACAGGGGAGGCACTGAAGCTTTCTTT
cdr3_aa: CASSLNYRGGTEAFF
d_call: TRBD1
clone_size: few
j_call: TRBJ1-1
v_call: TRBV6-1

cdr3_nt: TGTGCCAGCAGTTCGGGATGGATGTATCAGCCCCAGCATTTT
cdr3_aa: CASSSGWMYQPQHF
d_call: .
clone_size: .
j_call: TRBJ1-5
v_call: TRBV27

cdr3_nt: TGTGCCAGCAGTTGGACAGGGGGCGCCTACGAGCAGTACTTC
cdr3_aa: CASSWTGGAYEQYF
d_call: TRBD1
clone_size: .
j_call: TRBJ2-7
v_call: TRBV6-6

cdr3_nt: TGTGCCAGCAGTAGAGCCGGCTCTGGAAACACCATATATTTT
cdr3_aa: CASSRAGSGNTIYF
d_call: .
clone_size: once
j_call: TRBJ1-3
v_call: TRBV2

cdr3_nt: TGTGCCAGCAGCTTTCCGGGACAGACTGAAAAACTGTTTTTT
cdr3_aa: CASSFPGQTEKLFF
d_call: TRBD1
clone_size: .
j_call: TRBJ1-4
v_call: TRBV5-5

cdr3_nt: TGTGCCGCACAGGGGGAGGCAGAAGCTTTCTTT
cdr3_aa: CAAQGEAEAFF
d_call: TRBD1
clone_size: .
j_call: TRBJ1-1
v_call: TRBV27

cdr3_nt: TGCGCCAGCAGTCAAGTTTGTCTGGAGAATCAGTTCTTC
cdr3_aa: CASSQVCLENQFF
d_call: .
clone_size: once
j_call: TRBJ2-1
v_call: TRBV23-1

cdr3_nt: TGTGCCAGCAGTGTGGCCGGAGGGGGCACGAACACTGAAGCTTTCTTT
cdr3_aa: CASSVAGGGTNTEAFF
d_call: TRBD1
clone_size: .
j_call: TRBJ1-1
v_call: TRBV2

cdr3_nt: TGTGCCAGCAGCTTGGGAGTGGGACTAGCGGACTACGAGCAGTACTTC
cdr3_aa: CASSLGVGLADYEQYF
d_call: TRBD2
clone_size: .
j_call: TRBJ2-7
v_call: TRBV5-4

cdr3_nt: TGTGCCAGCACAGACAGGGTCCACATCTCTGGAAACACCATATATTTT
cdr3_aa: CASTDRVHISGNTIYF
d_call: TRBD1
clone_size: .
j_call: TRBJ1-3
v_call: TRBV7-9

cdr3_nt: TGTGCCAGCAGCGTAGCCCTTCAGGGCCACCCCTACAATGAGCAGTTCTTC
cdr3_aa: CASSVALQGHPYNEQFF
d_call: .
clone_size: .
j_call: TRBJ2-1
v_call: TRBV9